This is a list of T cell receptor beta chains from one sample in a study of shared clonotypes between healthy human individuals. The assay was immunoSEQ multiplex PCR, and TCRdb's table has in-frame clones only and misses some. The sample lists about 700,000 clones; around 90% were seen once. The sample was naive CD8+ T cells sorted from blood. All receptors come from a man aged 25 to 45 in good health. CDR3s include the opening cysteine and the closing phenylalanine or tryptophan. Fields, in order: D gene, J gene, clone size, V gene, CDR3 DNA, CDR3 protein. The D gene is left open where the match is weak. The size field is filled for only some rows; it gives once, few, many or a size class.

.	TRBJ2-3	.	TRBV4-1	TGCGCCAGCAGCCAAGAGAGCGTTCTCACAGATACGCAGTATTTT	CASSQESVLTDTQYF
.	TRBJ2-5	.	TRBV13	TGTGCCAGCAGCTTATTTACAGGGACGACGACCCAGTACTTC	CASSLFTGTTTQYF
.	TRBJ2-7	.	TRBV7-9	TGTGCCAGCAGCTTAGGAGAACGCTCCTACGAGCAGTACTTC	CASSLGERSYEQYF
TRBD2	TRBJ2-7	.	TRBV7-9	TGTGCCAGCAGCTTAGTGGGCGGGAGGGATTACGAGCAGTACTTC	CASSLVGGRDYEQYF
TRBD2	TRBJ2-7	.	TRBV28	TGTGCCAGCAGGCTAGCGGACGAGGCCTACGAGCAGTACTTC	CASRLADEAYEQYF
TRBD1	TRBJ2-7	.	TRBV29-1	TGCAGCGTTGAAAGGGGGCGGAACGAGCAGTACTTC	CSVERGRNEQYF
TRBD2	TRBJ2-1	once	TRBV19	TGTGCCAGTAGCCTACTAGCGGGAGTACGGAATGAGCAGTTCTTC	CASSLLAGVRNEQFF
.	TRBJ2-5	.	TRBV7-9	TGTGCCAGCAGCTTAGTTGGAAACCAAGAGACCCAGTACTTC	CASSLVGNQETQYF
.	TRBJ2-7	.	TRBV5-6	TGTGCCAGCAGCTTGGCGGCAGGCTACGAGCAGTACTTC	CASSLAAGYEQYF
.	TRBJ2-7	.	TRBV10-2	TGCGCCAGCAATCCGGTGGCCGAGGGCGGCTCCTACGAGCAGTACTTC	CASNPVAEGGSYEQYF
TRBD1	TRBJ1-2	.	TRBV6-5	TGTGCCAGCAGTTATGGACAGGGGCCGCTCTATGGCTACACCTTC	CASSYGQGPLYGYTF
.	TRBJ2-1	.	TRBV19	TGTGCCAGTAGCCGGGACTTGAACTCCTACAATGAGCAGTTCTTC	CASSRDLNSYNEQFF
TRBD2	TRBJ2-3	.	TRBV9	TGTGCCAGCAGCCCCCCATCCTCGTTAGCGGGAGAGAAAGATACGCAGTATTTT	CASSPPSSLAGEKDTQYF
.	TRBJ2-6	.	TRBV28	TGTGCCAGCAGTTTTTTCCCCCCCGTCCTGACTTTC	CASSFFPPVLTF
TRBD2	TRBJ2-7	.	TRBV10-3	TGTGCCATCAGTTCAAACCCGGGGGGGACTAGCGGGAGGAAAACCTTGAGCGAGCAGTACTTC	CAISSNPGGTSGRKTLSEQYF
.	TRBJ1-4	.	TRBV4-3	TGCGCCAGCAGCGAAGGACAGTTCAACGAAAAACTGTTTTTT	CASSEGQFNEKLFF
.	TRBJ1-1	.	TRBV2	TGTGCCAGCTGTACAGGCCTAGTGAACACTGAAGCTTTCTTT	CASCTGLVNTEAFF
.	TRBJ1-3	.	TRBV21-1	TGTGCCAGCAGCAATCGCACCGGAGAACCTTTAACATACTCTGGAAACACCATATATTTT	CASSNRTGEPLTYSGNTIYF
.	TRBJ1-1	once	TRBV9	TGTGCCAGCAGCCCTCGATCAGGGGACACAAACACTGAAGCTTTCTTT	CASSPRSGDTNTEAFF
.	TRBJ1-1	once	TRBV11-2	TGTGCCAGCAGCCCTCGCTCCCGGGGGTCCCCTGAAGCTTTCTTT	CASSPRSRGSPEAFF
.	TRBJ1-2	.	TRBV6-1	TGTGCCAGCAAGCCGAGTAGACTGATCTATGGCTACACCTTC	CASKPSRLIYGYTF
.	TRBJ2-7	.	TRBV27	TGTGCCAGCAGTTTTTCGGGCGAGCAGTACTTC	CASSFSGEQYF
TRBD1	TRBJ1-2	.	TRBV7-9	TGTGCCAGCGATCCCCTCTTTTTGGGGACAGCTAACTATGGCTACACCTTC	CASDPLFLGTANYGYTF
.	TRBJ1-1	.	TRBV19	TGTGCCAGTAGTCTCGACAGTTGGAACACTGAAGCTTTCTTT	CASSLDSWNTEAFF
TRBD2	TRBJ2-5	.	TRBV2	TGTGCCAGCAGTGAACTGGCGGGACTAGCAGCTGGAGAGACCCAGTACTTC	CASSELAGLAAGETQYF
.	TRBJ1-4	.	TRBV4-1	TGCGCCAGCAGCCTTTATGCGACAGATCAAACTAATGAAAAACTGTTTTTT	CASSLYATDQTNEKLFF